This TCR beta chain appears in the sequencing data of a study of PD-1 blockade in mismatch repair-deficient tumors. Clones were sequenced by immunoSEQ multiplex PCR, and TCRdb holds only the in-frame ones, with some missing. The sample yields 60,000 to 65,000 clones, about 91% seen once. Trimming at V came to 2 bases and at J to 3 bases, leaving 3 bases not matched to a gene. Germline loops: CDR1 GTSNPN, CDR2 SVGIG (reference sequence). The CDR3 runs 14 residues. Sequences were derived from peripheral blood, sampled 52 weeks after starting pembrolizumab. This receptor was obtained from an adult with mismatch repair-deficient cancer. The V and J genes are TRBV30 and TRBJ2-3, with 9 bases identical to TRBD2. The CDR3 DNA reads TGTGCCTGGAGTACTCTAGCGGGAACAGATACGCAGTATTTT. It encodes CAWSTLAGTDTQYF.